A selection of T cell receptor beta chains follows, all from one sample in a study of shared clonotypes between healthy human individuals. Some clones are missing from TCRdb's copy, which holds only in-frame ones; the method was immunoSEQ multiplex PCR. The table shows about 2.1 million clones, with about 93% occurring only once. The sample taken for sequencing was naive CD8+ T cells from PBMCs. The source of these receptors is a man between 18 and 29 years old in good health. Some clones in this sample may be carry-over from other donors' samples. The CDR3 runs from the conserved cysteine through the conserved F or W. D genes are given only for firm matches. Clone size is given for some rows only: seen once, a few or many times, or a class if the clone is expanded.

>TRBJ2-3|TRBV11-2|.|TRBD2
CASSLPGPGLRRLEAQYF
TGTGCCAGCAGCTTGCCGGGACCGGGACTACGACGATTGGAAGCGCAGTATTTT
>TRBJ2-1|TRBV7-6|.|TRBD2
CASSLAGLAGPNEQFF
TGTGCCAGCAGCTTAGCGGGACTAGCGGGCCCCAATGAGCAGTTCTTC
>TRBJ2-2|TRBV7-8|.|.
CASSTGTVGTGELFF
TGTGCCAGCAGCACCGGGACTGTCGGCACCGGGGAGCTGTTTTTT
>TRBJ1-5|TRBV27|.|.
CASSPIPGGGQPQHF
TGTGCCAGCAGTCCAATCCCTGGGGGCGGTCAGCCCCAGCATTTT
>TRBJ2-5|TRBV6-6|once|.
CASSYSFGETQYF
TGTGCCAGCAGTTACTCGTTTGGAGAGACCCAGTACTTC
>TRBJ2-5|TRBV11-2|.|.
CASSLWAGIQETQYF
TGTGCCAGCAGCTTATGGGCAGGAATACAAGAGACCCAGTACTTC
>TRBJ2-7|TRBV7-9|once|TRBD2
CASGGLAVEQYF
TGTGCCAGCGGGGGACTAGCAGTCGAGCAGTACTTC
>TRBJ2-3|TRBV14|.|TRBD1
CASSLRDRHSTDTQYF
TGTGCCAGCAGCCTCAGGGACAGGCATAGCACAGATACGCAGTATTTT
>TRBJ1-5|TRBV28|.|TRBD1
CASSLFRDRDQPQHF
TGTGCCAGCAGTTTATTCCGGGACAGGGATCAGCCCCAGCATTTT
>TRBJ1-2|TRBV6-1|.|.
CASSERGNNLYGYTF
TGTGCCAGCAGTGAAAGAGGGAACAATCTCTATGGCTACACCTTC
>TRBJ2-7|TRBV7-8|.|.
CASSLVSRPSYEQYF
TGTGCCAGCAGCTTAGTGTCACGGCCATCCTACGAGCAGTACTTC
>TRBJ1-3|TRBV9|.|.
CASSAGRFNSGNTIYF
TGTGCCAGCAGCGCCGGCAGGTTCAACTCTGGAAACACCATATATTTT
>TRBJ2-1|TRBV27|.|.
CASSLGGVYNEQFF
TGTGCCAGCAGTTTAGGAGGGGTATACAATGAGCAGTTCTTC
>TRBJ2-7|TRBV28|.|TRBD2
CASRSISTSGRTYEQYF
TGTGCCAGCAGATCTATATCGACTAGCGGGCGCACCTACGAGCAGTACTTC
>TRBJ1-2|TRBV4-3|.|TRBD1
CASSQVETGLYGYTF
TGCGCCAGCAGCCAAGTTGAGACAGGGCTCTATGGCTACACCTTC
>TRBJ1-5|TRBV5-6|once|.
CASSIGASQPQHF
TGTGCCAGCAGCATAGGTGCTAGTCAGCCCCAGCATTTT
>TRBJ1-5|TRBV27|few|TRBD1
CASSYRGSNQPQHF
TGTGCCAGCAGTTACAGGGGTAGCAATCAGCCCCAGCATTTT
>TRBJ1-5|TRBV28|.|TRBD1
CASSRQGLLWSNQPQHF
TGTGCCAGCAGTCGACAGGGTCTCTTGTGGAGCAATCAGCCCCAGCATTTT
>TRBJ2-1|TRBV9|few|TRBD2
CASGTSGLYNEQFF
TGTGCCAGCGGGACTAGCGGGCTCTACAATGAGCAGTTCTTC
>TRBJ1-1|TRBV19|.|.
CASSMGQQGLNTEAFF
TGTGCCAGTAGTATGGGCCAACAGGGATTGAACACTGAAGCTTTCTTT
>TRBJ1-1|TRBV7-9|.|.
CASSLASGFTEAFF
TGTGCCAGCAGCTTAGCATCAGGATTCACTGAAGCTTTCTTT
>TRBJ1-2|TRBV7-9|.|.
CASSATGTFPAGYTF
TGTGCCAGCAGCGCGACTGGTACCTTCCCGGCTGGCTACACCTTC
>TRBJ2-3|TRBV28|.|TRBD2
CASSSGLALNTDTQYF
TGTGCCAGCAGTTCCGGACTAGCACTGAACACAGATACGCAGTATTTT
>TRBJ1-1|TRBV7-9|.|.
CASSLRLRGVLYDTEAFF
TGTGCCAGCAGCTTAAGGCTCAGGGGTGTATTATACGACACTGAAGCTTTCTTT
>TRBJ2-5|TRBV4-1|.|TRBD1
CASSQDRGLGETQYF
TGCGCCAGCAGCCAAGACAGGGGGCTGGGGGAGACCCAGTACTTC